Listed here are 6 T cell receptor beta chains from one sample, sequenced in a study of PD-1 blockade in classical Hodgkin lymphoma. The protocol was immunoSEQ multiplex PCR, while the TCRdb copy is restricted to in-frame clones and leaves out a portion. The profile covers about 97,000 clones, with over 80% appearing a single time and approximately 12% taken by the ten largest. Each and every patient relapsed after autologous stem cell transplantation, and patients got differing brentuximab vedotin exposure. The sequenced sample was peripheral blood mononuclear cells (PBMCs), obtained at baseline. The origin of the receptors is a human donor with classical Hodgkin lymphoma.

The chain links TRBV6-5 to TRBJ1-2; the D is unclear. The CDR3 extends over 15 amino acids. The germline V and J ends were trimmed by 2 bases and 0 bases, with 10 bases remaining between them. CDR1 and CDR2 from the germline V gene are MNHEY and SVGAGI. Here the CDR3 reads CASSYPEDANYGYTF. The CDR3 coding sequence is TGTGCCAGCAGTTACCCGGAGGACGCTAACTATGGCTACACCTTC.

V and J are TRBV28 and TRBJ1-5, with D unclear. CDR1 and CDR2 from the germline V gene are MDHEN and SYDVKM. CDR3 length: 12 residues. V dropped 6 bases and J dropped 3 bases, with 6 bases sitting between them. The CDR3 DNA reads as TGTGCCAGCAGCGGTCTCAATCAGCCCCAGCATTTT. It specifies CASSGLNQPQHF. Complete variable domain (other parts from reference TRBV28 and TRBJ1-5): DVKVTQSSRYLVKRTGEKVFLECVQDMDHENMFWYRQDPGLGLRLIYFSYDVKMKEKGDIPEGYSVSREKKERFSLILESASTNQTSMYLCASSGLNQPQHFGDGTRLSIL.

The chain joins TRBV2 to TRBJ2-2, with 8 nucleotides matching TRBD1. The CDR3 runs 16 residues. V shed 8 bases and J 0 bases; nucleotides not matched to a gene: 8. Germline CDR1 SNHLY, CDR2 FYNNEI. The CDR3 nucleotides read TGTGCCAGCCAAACTCAGGGGGCCTCGAACACCGGGGAGCTGTTTTTT. Protein sequence: CASQTQGASNTGELFF.

The chain recombines TRBV5-1 with TRBJ2-1; D is undetermined. The CDR3 sequence is 16 residues long. CDR1 is SGHRS, CDR2 YFSETQ, per germline. Trimming stripped 5 bases from V and 3 bases from J, with 18 bases between. CDR3 loop: CASRAFMGRDYNEQFF. The CDR3 coding sequence is TGCGCCAGCAGGGCTTTTATGGGAAGAGACTACAATGAGCAGTTCTTC.

Comments on this clone: The sample has other DNA sequences that encode this CDR3 too. V gene TRBV7-9 combines with J gene TRBJ1-1; D uncertain. The CDR3 is 13 residues long. V was shortened by 1 base and J by 5 bases, with 8 bases between the two germline ends. Germline values: CDR1 SEHNR, CDR2 FQNEAQ (reference sequence). The CDR3 DNA sequence: TGTGCCAGCAGCTTAGAAGGCAGTACTGAAGCTTTCTTT. It is translated as CASSLEGSTEAFF.

This rearrangement joins TRBV2 to TRBJ1-1; TRBD1 aligns across 10 bases. The V gene end was trimmed by 4 bases and the J gene end by 4 bases; junction bases not matched to a gene: 12. CDR1 SNHLY and CDR2 FYNNEI come from the germline V gene. The CDR3 spans 17 residues. The CDR3 DNA is TGTGCCAGCAGTGCCGCGACAGGGGGCGTTTTATTCACTGAAGCTTTCTTT. It codes for CASSAATGGVLFTEAFF.